The T cell receptor (beta chain) described here comes from a study of OX40 agonist ivuxolimab in advanced cancers. Study-wide background: The patients received ivuxolimab by intravenous route every 2 weeks at 0.01 to 10 mg/kg.

CDR3 length equals 15 residues. Germline V gene sequence: CDR1 ENHRY, CDR2 SYGVKD. V was clipped by 6 bases and J by 1 base, with 16 bases between them. Profiling relied on immunoSEQ multiplex PCR, and the TCRdb table lists in-frame clones only, not all of them. In the table there are 76,000 or so clones, over 90% of which are singletons. The clonotype was recovered from an adult with an advanced solid tumor such as melanoma, head and neck, liver or kidney cancer. The chain employs TRBV10-3 and TRBJ2-7; D is possibly TRBD1 (5 bases). Sequenced material: CD4+ or CD8+ T cells sorted from blood, taken in a trial of the OX40 agonist ivuxolimab. In DNA, the CDR3 is TGTGCCATCAGCACCTACGACAGTGAGTCCTACGAGCAGTACTTC. Encoded protein: CAISTYDSESYEQYF.